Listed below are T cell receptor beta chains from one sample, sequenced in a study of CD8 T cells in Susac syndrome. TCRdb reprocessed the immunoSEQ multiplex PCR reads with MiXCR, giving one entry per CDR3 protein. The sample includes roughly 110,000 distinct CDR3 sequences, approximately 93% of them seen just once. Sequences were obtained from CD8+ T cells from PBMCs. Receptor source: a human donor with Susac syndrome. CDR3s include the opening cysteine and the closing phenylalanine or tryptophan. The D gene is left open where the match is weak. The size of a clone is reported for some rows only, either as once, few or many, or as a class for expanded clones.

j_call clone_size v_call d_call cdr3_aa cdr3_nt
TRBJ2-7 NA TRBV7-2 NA CASSWHGTVSSYEQYF TGTGCCAGCAGCTGGCACGGGACCGTAAGCTCCTACGAGCAGTACTTC
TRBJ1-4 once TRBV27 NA CASSPTTEDNEKLFF TGTGCCAGCAGTCCCACGACGGAAGACAATGAAAAACTGTTTTTT
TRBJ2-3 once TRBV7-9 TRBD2 CASSSERGPDTQYF TGTGCCAGCAGCTCAGAGCGGGGGCCAGATACGCAGTATTTT
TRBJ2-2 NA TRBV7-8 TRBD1 CASSLDRGTGELFF TGTGCCAGCAGCTTAGACAGGGGCACCGGGGAGCTGTTTTTT
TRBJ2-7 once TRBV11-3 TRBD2 CASSLGGPTSGVHEQYF TGTGCCAGCAGCTTAGGAGGCCCGACTAGCGGGGTCCACGAGCAGTACTTC
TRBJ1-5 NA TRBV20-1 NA CSAEPRGYSNQPQHF TGCAGTGCGGAACCCAGGGGCTATAGCAATCAGCCCCAGCATTTT
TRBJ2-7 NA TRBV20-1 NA CSARGRREQQYF TGCAGTGCTAGAGGACGCAGGGAGCAGCAGTACTTC
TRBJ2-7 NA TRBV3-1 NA CASSQRDNEQYF TGTGCCAGCAGCCAGAGGGACAACGAGCAGTACTTC
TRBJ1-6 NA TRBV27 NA CATTGSYNSPLHF TGTGCCACGACGGGCTCCTATAATTCACCCCTCCACTTT
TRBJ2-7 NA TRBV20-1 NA CSALTAGSVRYEQYF TGCAGTGCTTTAACCGCGGGCAGCGTAAGGTACGAGCAGTACTTC
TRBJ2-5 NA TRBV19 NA CASSPDQGETQYF TGTGCCTCCAGCCCGGACCAAGGAGAGACCCAGTACTTC
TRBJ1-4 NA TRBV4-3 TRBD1 CASSQGGQNEKLFF TGCGCCAGCAGCCAAGGGGGACAGAATGAAAAACTGTTTTTT
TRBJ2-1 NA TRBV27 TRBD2 CASSGRGALYNEQFF TGTGCCAGCAGTGGGCGGGGGGCCCTCTACAATGAGCAGTTCTTC
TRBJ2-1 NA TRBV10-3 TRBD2 CAISEATGTSGDNEQFF TGTGCCATCAGTGAGGCAACCGGGACTAGCGGGGACAATGAGCAGTTCTTC
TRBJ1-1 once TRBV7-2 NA CASSQSGGGTEAFF TGTGCCAGCAGCCAATCCGGAGGGGGGACCGAAGCTTTCTTT
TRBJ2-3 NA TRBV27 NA CASSSAGIWTDTQYF TGTGCCAGCAGTTCGGCAGGGATCTGGACAGATACGCAGTATTTT
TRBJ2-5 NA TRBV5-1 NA CASSGGQPGETQYF TGCGCCAGCAGTGGGGGGCAACCTGGCGAGACCCAGTACTTC
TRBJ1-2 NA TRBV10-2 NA CASSDDSLSGYTF TGCGCCAGCAGTGACGATAGTTTAAGTGGCTACACCTTC
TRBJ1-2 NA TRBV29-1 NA CSVDPWQGKDGYTF TGCAGCGTTGATCCGTGGCAGGGCAAGGATGGCTACACCTTC
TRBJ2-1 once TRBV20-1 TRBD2 CSASDPGLAGGLSSYNEQFF TGCAGTGCTAGCGACCCGGGACTAGCGGGGGGGTTAAGCTCCTACAATGAGCAGTTCTTC
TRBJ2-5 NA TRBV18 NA CASSPQGGETQYF TGTGCCAGCTCCCCCCAGGGCGGCGAGACCCAGTACTTC
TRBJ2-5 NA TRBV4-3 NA CASSQDGQGQETQYF TGCGCCAGCAGCCAAGATGGCCAGGGCCAAGAGACCCAGTACTTC
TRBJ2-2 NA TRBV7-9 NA CASSGRRDRGDTGELFF TGTGCCAGCAGCGGCCGGCGGGACCGCGGGGACACCGGGGAGCTGTTTTTT
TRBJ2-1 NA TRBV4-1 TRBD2 CASSQGAGGKFF TGCGCCAGCAGCCAGGGAGCGGGGGGGAAGTTCTTC
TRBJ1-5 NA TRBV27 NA CASSFNGLGLQPQHF TGTGCCAGCAGTTTTAATGGTTTGGGGCTTCAGCCCCAGCATTTT
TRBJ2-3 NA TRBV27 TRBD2 CASSSVSGAPDTDTQYF TGTGCCAGCAGTTCAGTTAGCGGGGCTCCTGACACAGATACGCAGTATTTT
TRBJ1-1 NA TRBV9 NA CASSPGGASEAFF TGTGCCAGCAGCCCCGGGGGGGCGAGTGAAGCTTTCTTT
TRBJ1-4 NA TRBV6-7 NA CASGRTKEKLFF TGTGCCAGCGGCAGAACGAAGGAAAAACTGTTTTTT
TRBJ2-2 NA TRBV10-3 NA CAISERSFGENTGELFF TGTGCCATCAGTGAACGTTCCTTCGGGGAAAACACCGGGGAGCTGTTTTTT
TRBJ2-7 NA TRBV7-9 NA CASSLGPREQYF TGTGCCAGCAGCTTAGGTCCTCGCGAGCAGTACTTC
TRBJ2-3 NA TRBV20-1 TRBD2 CSAIGLAGSTDTQYF TGCAGTGCTATCGGACTAGCGGGTAGCACAGATACGCAGTATTTT
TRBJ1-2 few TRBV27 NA CASSLGTVYGYTF TGTGCCAGCAGTTTAGGGACGGTCTATGGCTACACCTTC
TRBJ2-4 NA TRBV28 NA CASSWGGAGNIQYF TGTGCCAGCAGTTGGGGGGGGGCCGGAAACATTCAGTACTTC
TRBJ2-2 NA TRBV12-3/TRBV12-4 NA CASRPNLQSGELFF TGTGCCAGCCGGCCTAATCTTCAGTCCGGGGAGCTGTTTTTT
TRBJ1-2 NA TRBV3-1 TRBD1 CASSPAGGNYGYTF TGTGCCAGCAGCCCGGCAGGGGGAAACTATGGCTACACCTTC
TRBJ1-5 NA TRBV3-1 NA CASSQGRDSNQPQHF TGTGCCAGCAGCCAAGGGAGGGATAGCAATCAGCCCCAGCATTTT
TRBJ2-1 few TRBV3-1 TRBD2 CASSVGSGGTYNEQFF TGTGCCAGCAGCGTTGGTAGCGGGGGAACCTACAATGAGCAGTTCTTC
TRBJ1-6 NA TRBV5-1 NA CASSPGGNGSPLHF TGCGCCAGCAGCCCCGGGGGGAATGGGTCACCCCTCCACTTT
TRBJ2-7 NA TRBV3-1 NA CASSQGLASYEQYF TGTGCCAGCAGCCAAGGGCTAGCATCCTACGAGCAGTACTTC
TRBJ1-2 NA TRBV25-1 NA CASFSGGYTF TGTGCCAGCTTCTCTGGTGGCTACACCTTC
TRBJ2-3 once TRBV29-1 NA CSGRGGETDTQYF TGCAGCGGGAGGGGGGGCGAGACAGATACGCAGTATTTT
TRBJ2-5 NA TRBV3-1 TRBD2 CASSWTSGAYQETQYF TGTGCCAGCAGCTGGACTAGCGGGGCGTACCAAGAGACCCAGTACTTC
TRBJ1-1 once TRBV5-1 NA CASSLGSNEAFF TGCGCCAGCAGCTTGGGGTCGAATGAAGCTTTCTTT
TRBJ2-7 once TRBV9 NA CASSTPGLNEQYF TGTGCCAGCAGCACCCCGGGACTGAACGAGCAGTACTTC
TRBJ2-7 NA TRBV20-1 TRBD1 CSARGAGQGTYEQYF TGCAGTGCCAGGGGCGCGGGACAGGGGACTTACGAGCAGTACTTC
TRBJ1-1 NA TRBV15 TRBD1 CATSPGTASEAFF TGTGCCACCAGTCCCGGGACAGCGTCTGAAGCTTTCTTT
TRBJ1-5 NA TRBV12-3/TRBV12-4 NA CASSLTGSRNQPQHF TGTGCCAGCAGTTTAACAGGGTCTCGCAATCAGCCCCAGCATTTT
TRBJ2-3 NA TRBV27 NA CASSPGGGPPDTQYF TGTGCCAGCAGTCCGGGTGGCGGCCCCCCAGATACGCAGTATTTT